The rows below give T cell receptor beta chains drawn from one sample of a study of cytomegalovirus exposure and HLA in healthy donors. The protocol was immunoSEQ multiplex PCR, while the TCRdb copy is restricted to in-frame clones and leaves out a portion. The sample shows 90,000 to 120,000 clones, roughly 70% of them seen only once. The sequenced sample consisted of PBMCs. The receptors were gathered from a woman aged 40 to 50 in good health and CMV-seropositive. Both conserved end residues are part of each CDR3. Each record gives: J gene, V gene, CDR3 protein.

J gene: TRBJ1-6
V gene: TRBV9
CDR3 protein: CASSGGHPEGSPLHF

J gene: TRBJ2-7
V gene: TRBV10-3
CDR3 protein: CAIGLAGPYEQYF

J gene: TRBJ1-1
V gene: TRBV30
CDR3 protein: CAWSFPGLNTEAFF

J gene: TRBJ1-1
V gene: TRBV5-1
CDR3 protein: CASSLDQVGNTEAFF

J gene: TRBJ2-5
V gene: TRBV11-3
CDR3 protein: CASSLVWTVQETQYF

J gene: TRBJ1-1
V gene: TRBV14
CDR3 protein: CASSQEQGYSEAFF

J gene: TRBJ1-5
V gene: TRBV6-1
CDR3 protein: CASSARQDQPQHF

J gene: TRBJ2-7
V gene: TRBV6-1
CDR3 protein: CASSGTSGGTTYEQYF

J gene: TRBJ1-2
V gene: TRBV30
CDR3 protein: CAWDRQRIYGYTF

J gene: TRBJ2-2
V gene: TRBV2
CDR3 protein: CAIPKAGQGAVGELFF

J gene: TRBJ2-1
V gene: TRBV2
CDR3 protein: CASSGVSPRDRVRNEQFF

J gene: TRBJ2-7
V gene: TRBV7-9
CDR3 protein: CASSPGDRSPYEQYF

J gene: TRBJ1-5
V gene: TRBV5-5
CDR3 protein: CASSWGTENQPQHF

J gene: TRBJ2-1
V gene: TRBV12-5
CDR3 protein: CASGLGVTGSEQFF

J gene: TRBJ1-1
V gene: TRBV5-5
CDR3 protein: CASSLRPGTGGWVTEAFF

J gene: TRBJ2-1
V gene: TRBV15
CDR3 protein: CATSRVDSPQFF

J gene: TRBJ1-5
V gene: TRBV27
CDR3 protein: CASTPMGGARVNQPQHF

J gene: TRBJ2-1
V gene: TRBV9
CDR3 protein: CASSVEPSPIFGEQFF

J gene: TRBJ2-7
V gene: TRBV18
CDR3 protein: CASSPPGGDEQYF

J gene: TRBJ2-5
V gene: TRBV6-5
CDR3 protein: CASSYSNREGQETQYF

J gene: TRBJ2-2
V gene: TRBV19
CDR3 protein: CASSVGGSTGELFF

J gene: TRBJ1-6
V gene: TRBV4-2
CDR3 protein: CASSQEGYLGGGRSPLHF

J gene: TRBJ1-1
V gene: TRBV7-2
CDR3 protein: CASSLQGGDTEAFF

J gene: TRBJ2-1
V gene: TRBV4-3
CDR3 protein: CASSHLDRGAGNEQFF

J gene: TRBJ1-6
V gene: TRBV7-9
CDR3 protein: CASSPGLTYNSPLHF

J gene: TRBJ1-5
V gene: TRBV27
CDR3 protein: CASSLRGSNQPQHF

J gene: TRBJ1-5
V gene: TRBV10-3
CDR3 protein: CAISASRQGVDQPQHF

J gene: TRBJ2-2
V gene: TRBV6-5
CDR3 protein: CASSPASGFSGELFF

J gene: TRBJ2-3
V gene: TRBV5-4
CDR3 protein: CASSLPGFSTDTQYF

J gene: TRBJ1-5
V gene: TRBV5-5
CDR3 protein: CASSLGIRDRGDQPQHF

J gene: TRBJ1-3
V gene: TRBV5-5
CDR3 protein: CASSLGRGLGNTIYF

J gene: TRBJ1-4
V gene: TRBV29-1
CDR3 protein: CSAGQSGPEKLFF

J gene: TRBJ2-1
V gene: TRBV6-5
CDR3 protein: CASSYSTESSYNEQFF

J gene: TRBJ1-6
V gene: TRBV11-2
CDR3 protein: CASSSNTGNNSPLHF

J gene: TRBJ2-3
V gene: TRBV9
CDR3 protein: CASSVSQGPDTQYF

J gene: TRBJ1-1
V gene: TRBV29-1
CDR3 protein: CSVYPGTEAFF